This T cell receptor beta chain was observed in a study of long-term antiretroviral therapy in people with HIV. Survey level was the resolution at which the v3.0 immunoSEQ assay ran. Assay used: immunoSEQ multiplex PCR; TCRdb lists only in-frame clones, some missing. The table records over 30,000 clones, about 70% of them present only once. The sequence derives from a man aged 50 or older with HIV. The material sequenced was unsorted PBMCs, taken 3 years after starting antiretroviral therapy.

DNA for the CDR3: TGTGCCAGCAGTCGGACGGTTAATTCACCCCTCCACTTT. As protein: CASSRTVNSPLHF. The chain has TRBV2 and TRBJ1-6; D gene ambiguous. Looked up from germline, CDR1 is SNHLY and CDR2 is FYNNEI. The CDR3 runs 13 residues. V lost 5 bases and J lost 6, with 8 bases in between.